The present T cell receptor (beta chain) was sequenced within a study of blood T cells in healthy people across ages. Germline CDR1 is SEHNR and CDR2 is FQNEAQ (reference sequence). The CDR3 has 13 amino acids. Peripheral blood was drawn, approximately 9.5 milliliters per donor. PCR was performed a second time for roughly 6 to 12 cycles using a sample-barcoded 5' primer and a J-beta primer mix. A tag from a template-switch adaptor with 12 random nucleotides marked each cDNA molecule. In TCRdb, the 5' RACE reads were re-called with MiXCR into one record per CDR3 protein. This table has under 700,000 distinct CDR3 sequences, around 24% appearing once. This clonotype has just a few counts. The sample was also linked to a second study, of T cells of mothers and their children. From that study: Six children and their three healthy Caucasian mothers were the donors. The whole RNA yield was converted to cDNA, around 1.5 ug per 15 ul.

Sequencing was done on a sample of blood. The V gene is TRBV7-9, the J gene TRBJ2-1, with unresolved D. The J call may be faulty, since TRBJ2-5 better matches the DNA end. The sequence derives from a boy aged 5-17 years in good health. CDR3 protein: CASSLSLRETQYF. In DNA, the CDR3 is TGTGCCAGCAGCTTATCCCTCCGGGAGACCCAGTACTTC.